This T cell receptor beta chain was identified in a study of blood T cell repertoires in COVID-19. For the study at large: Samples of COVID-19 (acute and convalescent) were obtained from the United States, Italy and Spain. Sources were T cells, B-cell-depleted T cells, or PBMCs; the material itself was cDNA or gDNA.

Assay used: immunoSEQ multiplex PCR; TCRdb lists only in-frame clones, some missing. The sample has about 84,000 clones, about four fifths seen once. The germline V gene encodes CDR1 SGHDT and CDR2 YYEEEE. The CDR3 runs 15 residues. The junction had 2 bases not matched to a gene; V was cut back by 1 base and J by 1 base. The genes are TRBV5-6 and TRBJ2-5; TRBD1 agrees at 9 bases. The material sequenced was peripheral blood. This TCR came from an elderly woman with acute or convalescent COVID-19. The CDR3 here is CASSLTQGAQETQYF. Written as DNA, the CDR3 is TGTGCCAGCAGCTTGACACAGGGGGCCCAAGAGACCCAGTACTTC.